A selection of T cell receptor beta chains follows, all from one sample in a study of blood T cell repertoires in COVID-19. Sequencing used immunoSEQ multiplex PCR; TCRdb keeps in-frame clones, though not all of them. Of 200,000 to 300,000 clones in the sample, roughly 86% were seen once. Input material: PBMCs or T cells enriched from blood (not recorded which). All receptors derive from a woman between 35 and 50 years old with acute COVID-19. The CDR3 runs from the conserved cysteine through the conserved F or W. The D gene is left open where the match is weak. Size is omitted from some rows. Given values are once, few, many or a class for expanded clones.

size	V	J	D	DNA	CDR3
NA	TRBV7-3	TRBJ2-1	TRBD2	TGTGCCAGCAGCTTAAACAGCGGGATCTACAATGAGCAGTTCTTC	CASSLNSGIYNEQFF
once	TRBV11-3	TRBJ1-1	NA	TGTGCCAGCAGCTTGGGGGGGAACACTGAAGCTTTCTTT	CASSLGGNTEAFF
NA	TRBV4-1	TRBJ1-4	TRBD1	TGCGCCAGCAGCCAGGGGACAGGCTCAACTAATGAAAAACTGTTTTTT	CASSQGTGSTNEKLFF
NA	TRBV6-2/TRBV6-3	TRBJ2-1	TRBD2	TGTGCCAGCAGTCGACGGACTAGCGGGAGGTACAATGAGCAGTTCTTC	CASSRRTSGRYNEQFF
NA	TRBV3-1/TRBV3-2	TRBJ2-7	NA	TGTGCCAGCAGCCAAGTAGACAGAAGCTACGAGCAGTACTTC	CASSQVDRSYEQYF
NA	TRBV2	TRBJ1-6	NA	TGTGCCAGCAGGCCTACCCTAGATAATTCACCCCTCCACTTT	CASRPTLDNSPLHF
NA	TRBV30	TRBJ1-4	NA	TGTGCCTTTATTGCGGGGAGTGAAAAACTGTTTTTT	CAFIAGSEKLFF
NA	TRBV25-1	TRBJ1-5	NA	TGTGCCAGCAGCCCTACAGGGAATCAGCCCCAGCATTTT	CASSPTGNQPQHF
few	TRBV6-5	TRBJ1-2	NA	TGTGCCAGCGGCAGGACAGCGCCTAACTATGGCTACACCTTC	CASGRTAPNYGYTF
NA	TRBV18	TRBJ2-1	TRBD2	TGTGCCAGCTCACCACCAAGACTAGCGGGAGTTATAAATGAGCAGTTCTTC	CASSPPRLAGVINEQFF
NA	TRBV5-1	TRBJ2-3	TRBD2	TGCGCCAGCAGCTCGGGACTAGCGATCGATACGCAGTATTTT	CASSSGLAIDTQYF
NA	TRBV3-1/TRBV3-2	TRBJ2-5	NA	TGTGCCAGCAGCCCGGGAAGGATAGCGGACAACCAAGAGACCCAGTACTTC	CASSPGRIADNQETQYF
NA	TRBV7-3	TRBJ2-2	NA	TGTGCCAGCAACCAGGGGGGAAACGGGGAGCTGTTTTTT	CASNQGGNGELFF
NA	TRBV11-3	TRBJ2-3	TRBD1	TGTGCCAGCAGCCGAGGACAGGGGGGCATCATCACAGATACGCAGTATTTT	CASSRGQGGIITDTQYF
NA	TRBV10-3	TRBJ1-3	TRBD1	TGTGCCATCAGTGGGGAACAGACAGGGCGCGGAAACACCATATATTTT	CAISGEQTGRGNTIYF
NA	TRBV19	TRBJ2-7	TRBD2	TGTGCCAGTAGGCTGTCGCGGGAGTCCGGCGAGCAGTACTTC	CASRLSRESGEQYF
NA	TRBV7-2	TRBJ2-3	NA	TGTGCCAGCAGCTTATTGGTGCTACCCACAGATACGCAGTATTTT	CASSLLVLPTDTQYF
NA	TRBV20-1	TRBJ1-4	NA	TGCAGTGCTAGTGGGCAGGGGTCAACTAATGAAAAACTGTTTTTT	CSASGQGSTNEKLFF
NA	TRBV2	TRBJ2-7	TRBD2	TGTGCCAGCAGTCCCTCCGGACTAGCGGGAGGGGGCGAGCAGTACTTC	CASSPSGLAGGGEQYF
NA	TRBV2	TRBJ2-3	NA	TGTGCCAGCAGGGAGAGGAGGGCAGATACGCAGTATTTT	CASRERRADTQYF
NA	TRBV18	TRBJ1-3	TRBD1	TGTGCCAGCTCACCTCCTATACAGGGGGCTAGTAGGAACACCATATATTTT	CASSPPIQGASRNTIYF
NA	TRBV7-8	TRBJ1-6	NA	TGTGCCAGCAGTACAAATTCACCCCTCCACTTT	CASSTNSPLHF
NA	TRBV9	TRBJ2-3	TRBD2	TGTGCCAGCAGCAAGGTGTGGACTAGCGGCACAGATACGCAGTATTTT	CASSKVWTSGTDTQYF
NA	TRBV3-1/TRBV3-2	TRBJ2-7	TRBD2	TGTGCCAGCAGCCCTGGACATGGGAGGGACTACGAGCAGTACTTC	CASSPGHGRDYEQYF
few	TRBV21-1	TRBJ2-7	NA	TGTGCCAGCAGCAAACGAAAACCGGGACAAACCTACGAGCAGTACTTC	CASSKRKPGQTYEQYF
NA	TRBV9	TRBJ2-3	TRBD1	TGTGCCAGCAGCACACCGACAGGGTTGGGCGCAGATACGCAGTATTTT	CASSTPTGLGADTQYF
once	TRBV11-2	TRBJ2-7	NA	TGTGCCAGCAGCTTAGATCGCAGGTTTCCTCCACCCGAGCAGTACTTC	CASSLDRRFPPPEQYF
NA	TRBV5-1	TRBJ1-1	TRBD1	TGCGCCAGCAGCTGGTCGACAGGGGCTGAGTCTTCAGCTTTCTTT	CASSWSTGAESSAFF
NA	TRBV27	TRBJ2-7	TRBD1	TGTGCCAGCAGTTTTCGGAAGACAGGGGGTCACTCCTACGAGCAGTACTTC	CASSFRKTGGHSYEQYF
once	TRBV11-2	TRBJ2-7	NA	TGTGCCAGCAGCTTATCCCGCTCCTACGAGCAGTACTTC	CASSLSRSYEQYF
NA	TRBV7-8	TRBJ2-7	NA	TGTGCCAGCAGCTTAGTTCCTGGGCTCGATGGTGAGCAGTACTTC	CASSLVPGLDGEQYF
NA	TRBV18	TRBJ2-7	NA	TGTGCCAGCTCACCCTCGACGGAGAGCTCCTACGAGCAGTACTTC	CASSPSTESSYEQYF
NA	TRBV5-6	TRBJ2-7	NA	TGTGCCAGCAGCCCCTATCGATACGAGCAGTACTTC	CASSPYRYEQYF
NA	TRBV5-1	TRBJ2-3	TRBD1	TGCGCCAGCAGCTGGGACAGGGTGACCACAGATACGCAGTATTTT	CASSWDRVTTDTQYF
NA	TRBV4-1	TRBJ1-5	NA	TGCGCCAGCAGCCAAGATGCAGGTCAGCCCCAGCATTTT	CASSQDAGQPQHF
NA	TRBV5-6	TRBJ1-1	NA	TGTGCCAGCAGCCGGGGGAGGGAACCGAACACTGAAGCTTTCTTT	CASSRGREPNTEAFF
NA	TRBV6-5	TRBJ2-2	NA	TGTGCCAGCAGGGTGATCGGGGCCGGGGAGCTGTTTTTT	CASRVIGAGELFF